Listed below are T cell receptor beta chains from one sample, sequenced in a study of PD-1 blockade in mismatch repair-deficient tumors. TCRdb's table, derived via immunoSEQ multiplex PCR, lists solely in-frame clones and lacks some. The profile shows fewer than 10,000 clones, about 85% of them singletons. The specimen was PBMCs, collected roughly 46 weeks after starting pembrolizumab. The receptors originated from an adult with mismatch repair-deficient cancer. The CDR3 runs from the conserved cysteine through the conserved F or W. The D gene is left open where the match is weak. Only some rows state a clone size, as once, few, many or a class for expanded clones.

clone_size	v_call	d_call	j_call	cdr3_nt	cdr3_aa
few	TRBV4-1	-	TRBJ2-5	TGCGCCAGCAGCCCCAACCGGGGGTTGGAGACCCAGTACTTC	CASSPNRGLETQYF
-	TRBV29-1	-	TRBJ1-2	TGCAGCGTTGACAGGGGAGACTATGGCTACACCTTC	CSVDRGDYGYTF
-	TRBV5-1	-	TRBJ2-7	TGCGCCAGCAGACCCTTACTACGATCACGAGCCCCCTACGAGCAGTACTTC	CASRPLLRSRAPYEQYF
-	TRBV2	TRBD2	TRBJ2-7	TGTGCCAGCAGGAAAGGGCTAGCGGGAACCGACGAGCAGTACTTC	CASRKGLAGTDEQYF
once	TRBV15	TRBD2	TRBJ2-5	TGTGCCACCAGCGAAAGCTCGGGACTAGGGGCGGAGACCCAGTACTTC	CATSESSGLGAETQYF
-	TRBV11-2	TRBD1	TRBJ2-1	TGTGCCAGCAGCTTAACAGGGGAAAGCTCCTACAATGAGCAGTTCTTC	CASSLTGESSYNEQFF
-	TRBV11-3	TRBD1	TRBJ1-6	TGTGCCAGCAGCTCCGACAGGGGTTTGGGTAATTCACCCCTCCACTTT	CASSSDRGLGNSPLHF
-	TRBV5-1	TRBD1	TRBJ2-7	TGCGCCAGCAGCGTGACCGGGACAGGCGGTTCCTACGAGCAGTACTTC	CASSVTGTGGSYEQYF
-	TRBV5-1	-	TRBJ1-4	TGCGCCAGCAGCTTGGGAGGTGCAGAGGGTGAAAAACTGTTTTTT	CASSLGGAEGEKLFF
once	TRBV10-1	TRBD2	TRBJ2-5	TGCGCCAGCAGGAACGGGACTAGCGGGAGTCTGTGCGAGACCCAGTACTTC	CASRNGTSGSLCETQYF
-	TRBV2	TRBD1	TRBJ1-1	TGTGCCAGCAGTGACTACAGGGGGAACACTGAAGCTTTCTTT	CASSDYRGNTEAFF
-	TRBV18	-	TRBJ2-1	TGTGCCAGCTTACCAACAGGGAGCTCCTACAATGAGCAGTTCTTC	CASLPTGSSYNEQFF
-	TRBV7-7	-	TRBJ2-5	TGTGCTAGCAGCTCGGCTTCGGGGGTGAAGACCCAGTACTTC	CASSSASGVKTQYF
-	TRBV27	TRBD1	TRBJ2-5	TGTGCCAGCAGCTACGACTCAGGGGGCCGAAGAGAGACCCAGTACTTC	CASSYDSGGRRETQYF
-	TRBV25-1	TRBD2	TRBJ2-5	TGTGCCAGCAGCCCTTTGACTAGCGGCCAAGAGACCCAGTACTTC	CASSPLTSGQETQYF
few	TRBV6-5	TRBD1	TRBJ2-7	TGTGCCAGCAGAGGCACCATGACAGGGACCTACGAGCAGTACTTC	CASRGTMTGTYEQYF
-	TRBV27	TRBD1	TRBJ2-1	TGTGCCAGCAGTTTATCAACGCAGGGGGACAATGAGCAGTTCTTC	CASSLSTQGDNEQFF
-	TRBV2	TRBD2	TRBJ2-3	TGTGCCGTAACCCGCGGGAGAAGGGCAGATACGCAGTATTTT	CAVTRGRRADTQYF
-	TRBV18	-	TRBJ1-1	TGTGCCAGCTCACCACGTCAGAATTACATGAACACTGAAGCTTTCTTT	CASSPRQNYMNTEAFF
-	TRBV6-6	TRBD1	TRBJ1-2	TGTGCCAGCAGTTACTCTTCCCCAGGGGGTAACTATGGCTACACCTTC	CASSYSSPGGNYGYTF
-	TRBV29-1	TRBD1	TRBJ1-2	TGCAGCGTTAAACAGGGGAACTATGGCTACACCTTC	CSVKQGNYGYTF
-	TRBV4-2	-	TRBJ1-4	TGTGCCAGCAGCCCAGAGCGACAGGCCGCCGGGGAAGCTCTGTTTTTT	CASSPERQAAGEALFF
-	TRBV7-8	-	TRBJ2-5	TGTGCCAGCAGCCGAGGAGGGGAGGAGACCCAGTACTTC	CASSRGGEETQYF
-	TRBV6-5	-	TRBJ1-6	TGTGCCAGCAGTCCCATGGGGCGGCCGAATTCACCCCTCCACTTT	CASSPMGRPNSPLHF
-	TRBV5-1	-	TRBJ1-5	TGCGCCAGCAGCTTGGCAGGGGCTAATCAGCCCCAGCATTTT	CASSLAGANQPQHF
-	TRBV19	-	TRBJ2-7	TGTGCCAGTAGCCAAACTAGCAACCCCTACGAGCAGTACTTC	CASSQTSNPYEQYF
-	TRBV4-1	TRBD2	TRBJ2-1	TGCGCCAGCAGCTCCGCCGGGACTAGCGGGAGCGGTGAGCAGTTCTTC	CASSSAGTSGSGEQFF
-	TRBV21-1	-	TRBJ1-6	TGTGCCAGCAGCAAACGGGGGGAAGGGGTGAGGTCCTATAATTCACCCCTCCACTTT	CASSKRGEGVRSYNSPLHF
-	TRBV19	TRBD2	TRBJ2-2	TGTGCCAGTAGTATAAGGACTAGCGGGACCGGGGAGCTGTTTTTT	CASSIRTSGTGELFF
-	TRBV7-7	-	TRBJ2-2	TGTGCCAGCAGCTTCGGGGAATCCGCCGGGGAGCTGTTTTTT	CASSFGESAGELFF
-	TRBV9	TRBD2	TRBJ2-7	TGTGCCAGCAGCGCAAGACTAGCAGATTTCTACGAGCAGTACTTC	CASSARLADFYEQYF